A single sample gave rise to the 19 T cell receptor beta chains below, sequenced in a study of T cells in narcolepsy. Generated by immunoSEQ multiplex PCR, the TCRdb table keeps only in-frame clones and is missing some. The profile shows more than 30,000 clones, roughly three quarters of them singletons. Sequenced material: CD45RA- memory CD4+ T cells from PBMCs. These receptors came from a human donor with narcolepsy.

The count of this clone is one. CDR3 protein: CASIAQHSNQPQHF. The CDR3 coding sequence is TGTGCCAGTATTGCACAGCATAGCAATCAGCCCCAGCATTTT. The chain recombines TRBV19 with TRBJ1-5; unclear D gene. CDR3 size: 14 residues. CDR1 and CDR2 (germline): LNHDA, SQIVND (reference sequence). Trimming took off 7 bases at V and 0 bases at J, with 10 bases between the two ends.

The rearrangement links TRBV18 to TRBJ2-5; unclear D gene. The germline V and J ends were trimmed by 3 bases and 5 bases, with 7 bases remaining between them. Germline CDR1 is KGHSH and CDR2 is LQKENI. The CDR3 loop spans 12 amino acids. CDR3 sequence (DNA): TGTGCCAGCTCACCCGGTCTGGAGACCCAGTACTTC. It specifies CASSPGLETQYF. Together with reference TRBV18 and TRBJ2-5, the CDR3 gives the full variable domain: NAGVMQNPRHLVRRRGQEARLRCSPMKGHSHVYWYRQLPEEGLKFMVYLQKENIIDESGMPKERFSAEFPKEGPSILRIQQVVRGDSAAYFCASSPGLETQYFGPGTRLLVL.

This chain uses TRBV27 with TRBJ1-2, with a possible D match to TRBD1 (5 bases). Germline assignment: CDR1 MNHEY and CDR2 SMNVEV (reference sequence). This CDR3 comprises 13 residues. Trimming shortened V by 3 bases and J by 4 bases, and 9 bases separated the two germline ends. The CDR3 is CASSFEGTYGYTF. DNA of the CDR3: TGTGCCAGCAGTTTCGAAGGGACCTATGGCTACACCTTC.

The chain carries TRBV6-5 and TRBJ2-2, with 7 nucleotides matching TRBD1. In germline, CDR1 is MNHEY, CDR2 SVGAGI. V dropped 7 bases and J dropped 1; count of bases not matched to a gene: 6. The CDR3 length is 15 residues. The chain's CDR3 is CASTNRGRNTGELFF. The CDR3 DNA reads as TGTGCCAGCACGAACAGGGGAAGGAACACCGGGGAGCTGTTTTTT.

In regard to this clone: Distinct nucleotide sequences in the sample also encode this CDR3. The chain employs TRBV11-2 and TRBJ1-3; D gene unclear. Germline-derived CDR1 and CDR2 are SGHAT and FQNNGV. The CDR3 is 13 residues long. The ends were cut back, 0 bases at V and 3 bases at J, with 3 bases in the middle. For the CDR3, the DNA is TGTGCCAGCAGCTTAGAGAGTGGAAACACCATATATTTT. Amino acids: CASSLESGNTIYF.

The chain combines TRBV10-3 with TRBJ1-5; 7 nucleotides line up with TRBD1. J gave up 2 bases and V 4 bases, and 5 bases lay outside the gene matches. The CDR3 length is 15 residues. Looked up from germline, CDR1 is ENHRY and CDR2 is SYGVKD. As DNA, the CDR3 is TGTGCCATCAGTGGTGACAGGGTCGGCAATCAGCCCCAGCATTTT. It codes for CAISGDRVGNQPQHF.

The CDR3 protein is CAWKMAGDYNEQFF. Here the CDR3 DNA reads TGTGCCTGGAAGATGGCGGGAGATTACAATGAGCAGTTCTTC. The rearrangement links TRBV30 to TRBJ2-1, with 7 bases identical to TRBD2. The CDR3 contains 14 residues. Germline V lookup: CDR1 GTSNPN, CDR2 SVGIG (reference sequence). Trimming cost V 4 bases and J 4 bases; bases outside gene matches: 7.

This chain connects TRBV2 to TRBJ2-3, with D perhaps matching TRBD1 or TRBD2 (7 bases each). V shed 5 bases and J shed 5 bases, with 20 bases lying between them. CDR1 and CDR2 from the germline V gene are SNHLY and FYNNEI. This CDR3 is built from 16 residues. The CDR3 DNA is TGTGCCAGCAGTACCGGCAGGGGGGAGGGAGGAGATACGCAGTATTTT. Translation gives CASSTGRGEGGDTQYF.

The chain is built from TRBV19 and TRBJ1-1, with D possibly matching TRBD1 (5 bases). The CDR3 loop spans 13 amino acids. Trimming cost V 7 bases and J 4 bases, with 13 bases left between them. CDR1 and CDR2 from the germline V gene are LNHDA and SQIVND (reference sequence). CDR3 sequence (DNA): TGTGCCAGTACTTCTACTGGGGGCACTGAAGCTTTCTTT. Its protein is CASTSTGGTEAFF.

The CDR3 here is CASSREQGSGNTIYF. As DNA, the CDR3 is TGTGCCAGCAGTCGAGAGCAGGGGTCTGGAAACACCATATATTTT. The V call is TRBV27, the J call TRBJ1-3; TRBD1 is a possible D gene (6 bases). V lost 5 bases and J lost 1, with 12 bases in between. Germline values: CDR1 MNHEY, CDR2 SMNVEV (reference sequence). The CDR3 covers 15 residues.

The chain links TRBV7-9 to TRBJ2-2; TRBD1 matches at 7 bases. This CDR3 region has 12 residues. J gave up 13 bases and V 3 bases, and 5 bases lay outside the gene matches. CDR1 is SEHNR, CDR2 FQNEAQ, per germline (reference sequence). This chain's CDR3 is CASSFGQVGLFF. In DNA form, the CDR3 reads TGTGCCAGCAGCTTCGGACAGGTGGGGCTGTTTTTT.

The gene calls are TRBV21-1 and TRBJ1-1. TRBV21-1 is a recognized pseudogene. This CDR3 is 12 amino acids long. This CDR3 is CASSKSNTEAFF. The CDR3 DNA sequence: TGTGCCAGCAGTAAGTCGAACACTGAAGCTTTCTTT.

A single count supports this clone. The CDR3 loop is CAWSMWGANTEAFF. CDR3 bases: TGTGCCTGGAGTATGTGGGGGGCTAACACTGAAGCTTTCTTT. The V call is TRBV30, the J call TRBJ1-1, with a weak D call TRBD1 (6 bases). Per germline, CDR1 GTSNPN and CDR2 SVGIG (reference sequence). CDR3 length: 14 amino acids. V shed 2 bases and J shed 2 bases, with 12 bases lying between them.

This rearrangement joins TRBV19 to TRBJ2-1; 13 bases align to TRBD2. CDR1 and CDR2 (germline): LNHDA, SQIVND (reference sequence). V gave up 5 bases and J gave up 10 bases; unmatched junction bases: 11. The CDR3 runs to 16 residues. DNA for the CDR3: TGTGCCAGTAGTGCCCTTCGGACTAGCGGGAGTGAAGAGCAGTTCTTC. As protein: CASSALRTSGSEEQFF.

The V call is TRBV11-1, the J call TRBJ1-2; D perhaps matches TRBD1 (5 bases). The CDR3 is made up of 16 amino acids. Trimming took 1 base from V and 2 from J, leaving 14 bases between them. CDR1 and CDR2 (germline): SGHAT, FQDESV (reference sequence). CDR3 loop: CASSLGSGGANYGYTF. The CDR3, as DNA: TGTGCCAGCAGCTTAGGGAGCGGAGGGGCGAACTATGGCTACACCTTC.

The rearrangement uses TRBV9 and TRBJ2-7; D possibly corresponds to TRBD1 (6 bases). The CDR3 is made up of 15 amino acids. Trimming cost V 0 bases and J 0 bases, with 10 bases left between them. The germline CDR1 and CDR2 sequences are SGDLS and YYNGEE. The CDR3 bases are TGTGCCAGCAGCGTAGGGGACAAACCCTCCTACGAGCAGTACTTC. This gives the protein CASSVGDKPSYEQYF. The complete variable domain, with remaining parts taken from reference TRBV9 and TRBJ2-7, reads DSGVTQTPKHLITATGQRVTLRCSPRSGDLSVYWYQQSLDQGLQFLIQYYNGEERAKGNILERFSAQQFPDLHSELNLSSLELGDSALYFCASSVGDKPSYEQYFGPGTRLTVT.

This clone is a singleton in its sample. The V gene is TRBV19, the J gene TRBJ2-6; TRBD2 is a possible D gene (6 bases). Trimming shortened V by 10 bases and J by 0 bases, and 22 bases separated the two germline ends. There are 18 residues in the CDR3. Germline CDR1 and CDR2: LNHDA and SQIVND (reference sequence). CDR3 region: CANKPGRQTCSGANVLTF. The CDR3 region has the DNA TGTGCCAACAAACCCGGGAGACAGACCTGCTCTGGGGCCAACGTCCTGACTTTC.

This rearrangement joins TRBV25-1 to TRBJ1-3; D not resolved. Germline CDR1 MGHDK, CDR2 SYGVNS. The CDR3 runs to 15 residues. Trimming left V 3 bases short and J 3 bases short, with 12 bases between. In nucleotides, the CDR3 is TGTGCCAGCAGTGATAGCAGGTCGGGTGGAAACACCATATATTTT. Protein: CASSDSRSGGNTIYF.

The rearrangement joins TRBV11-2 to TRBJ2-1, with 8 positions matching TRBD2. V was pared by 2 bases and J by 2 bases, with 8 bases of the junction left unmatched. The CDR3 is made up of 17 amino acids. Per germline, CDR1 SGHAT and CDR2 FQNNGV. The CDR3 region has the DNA TGTGCCAGCAGCTTAAGCGGGAGAAAGAGAACCTACAATGAGCAGTTCTTC. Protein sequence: CASSLSGRKRTYNEQFF.